This T cell receptor (beta chain) was sequenced in a study of blood T cells in healthy people across ages. Alongside a J-beta primer mix, a sample-barcoded 5' primer served in a second PCR lasting about 7 to 12 cycles. TCRdb reprocessed the 5' RACE reads with MiXCR, giving one entry per CDR3 protein. The data show about 780,000 distinct CDR3 sequences, 20% to 30% seen once. Many counts were recorded for this clonotype. V gave up 1 base and J gave up 7 bases; unmatched junction bases: 8. The CDR3 has 16 residues. Germline V lookup: CDR1 LGHNA, CDR2 YNFKEQ. These data were also reused for a study on T cells of mothers and their children.

The TCR comes from a boy younger than 18 in good health. The sequenced sample was blood. The chain recombines TRBV4-2 with TRBJ2-3; 10 positions agree with TRBD2. CDR3: CASSQASGGASHTQYF. The CDR3 DNA reads TGTGCCAGCAGCCAAGCAAGCGGGGGGGCGTCTCATACGCAGTATTTT.